This T cell receptor (beta chain) was found in a study of response to subunit inactivated influenza vaccine. To note about this clonotype: Its antigen is still unknown.

The germline V gene has CDR1 ENHRY and CDR2 SYGVKD. Trimming shortened V by 3 bases and J by 7 bases, and 13 bases separated the two germline ends. The CDR3 covers 13 residues. TCRdb reanalysed the RT-PCR reads using MiXCR and keeps one entry per CDR3 protein. The repertoire includes hundreds of thousands of distinct CDR3 sequences, around a sixth of them detected once, and 9.5% to 13% sits in the top ten. Study-wide results and limits: After each seasonal influenza vaccination, few new T cells are recruited, the authors suggested.

The chain recombines TRBV10-3 with TRBJ2-7; D call uncertain. The starting material was PBMCs from blood, obtained roughly 12 days after vaccination. The source is a man between 45 and 60 years old who received an inactivated influenza vaccine. CDR3 loop: CAISENSPDEQYF. CDR3 DNA sequence: TGTGCCATCAGTGAAAACAGTCCCGATGAGCAGTACTTC.